This is a list of T cell receptor beta chains from one sample in a study of T cell responses to AZD1222 COVID-19 vaccine. Produced via immunoSEQ multiplex PCR; TCRdb's table is partial and in-frame only. The sample has under 140,000 clones; roughly 93% are singletons. The specimen was peripheral blood, collected 28 days after the second AZD1222 dose. All receptors derive from an adult who received the AZD1222 COVID-19 vaccine. CDR3s include the opening cysteine and the closing phenylalanine or tryptophan. A D gene is named only where the DNA matches it firmly. For some rows the clone size is stated as once, few or many, or as a class when expanded; others skip it.

V	D	J	size	DNA	CDR3
TRBV5-5	TRBD1	TRBJ1-2	.	TGTGCCAGCAGCCCCCCGGGACAGCCATATGGCTACACCTTC	CASSPPGQPYGYTF
TRBV5-1	.	TRBJ2-1	.	TGCGCCAGCGGCATCTACAATGAGCAGTTCTTC	CASGIYNEQFF
TRBV7-8	.	TRBJ1-2	.	TGTGCCAGCAGCTTTCTTCCAGTTGGGGGTTCCTATGGCTACACCTTC	CASSFLPVGGSYGYTF
TRBV29-1	TRBD2	TRBJ2-1	.	TGCAGCGGATCCGGGACTAGCGGGAGCTCGGTGGACCATGAGCAGTTCTTC	CSGSGTSGSSVDHEQFF
TRBV7-8	.	TRBJ1-2	.	TGTGCCAGCAGCCAAGACAGGATCCCATACTATGGCTACACCTTC	CASSQDRIPYYGYTF
TRBV3-1/TRBV3-2	.	TRBJ1-4	.	TGTGCCAGCAGCCAACGGGTAGGCGGTGAAAAACTGTTTTTT	CASSQRVGGEKLFF
TRBV6-1	.	TRBJ1-3	few	TGTGCCAGCAGTGAGTTCTCTGTAGGGGGCTCTGGAAACACCATATATTTT	CASSEFSVGGSGNTIYF
TRBV11-2	TRBD1	TRBJ2-7	.	TGTGCCAGCAGCTTTAGTAACGACAGGGCTGGGGAGCAGTACTTC	CASSFSNDRAGEQYF
TRBV5-4	.	TRBJ1-5	.	TGTGCCCGCCGCCGGCCGGCGGGCCAGCCCCAGCATTTT	CARRRPAGQPQHF
TRBV6-5	.	TRBJ2-5	.	TGTGCCAGCAGCATCGACAGGTTCGGGACCCAGTACTTC	CASSIDRFGTQYF
TRBV10-3	.	TRBJ1-2	.	TGTGCCATCAGCCCACAGGAGACCTCTTATGGCTACACCTTC	CAISPQETSYGYTF
TRBV29-1	.	TRBJ1-2	.	TGCAGCGTCTGGAGCTATAACTTTTACAGGGACGCTGACTATGGCTACACCTTC	CSVWSYNFYRDADYGYTF
TRBV7-9	.	TRBJ2-2	.	TGTGCCAGCAGCTTAGGACTCGGGGAGCTGTTTTTT	CASSLGLGELFF
TRBV2	TRBD1	TRBJ2-7	.	TGTGCCAGCAGGCTAGGGACAGGGGGCTCCTACGAGCAGTACTTC	CASRLGTGGSYEQYF
TRBV18	.	TRBJ1-1	.	TGTGCCAGCTCACCAGGAGTCCAGGGTGCAGCTTTCTTT	CASSPGVQGAAFF
TRBV10-3	.	TRBJ1-4	.	TGTGCCATCAGTGAGAGGACAGATGAAAAACTGTTTTTT	CAISERTDEKLFF
TRBV6-5	TRBD2	TRBJ2-1	.	TGTGCCAGCAGGACCGGGACTAGCGGGAGAAATGAGCAGTTCTTC	CASRTGTSGRNEQFF
TRBV18	TRBD1	TRBJ1-2	.	TGTGCCAGCTCACCGGGACAGCCTTCCTATGGCTACACCTTC	CASSPGQPSYGYTF
TRBV7-6	.	TRBJ2-7	.	TGTGCCAGCAGCTTAACGAGCGGACACTCCTACGAGCAGTACTTC	CASSLTSGHSYEQYF
TRBV3-1/TRBV3-2	TRBD2	TRBJ2-3	.	TGTGCCAGCAGCGGACTAGCGGGGGCCCCAGATACGCAGTATTTT	CASSGLAGAPDTQYF
TRBV7-9	.	TRBJ1-4	.	TGTGCCAGCAGCTTAAATGAAAAACTGTTTTTT	CASSLNEKLFF
TRBV10-1	.	TRBJ2-3	.	TGCGCCAGCCTAGAGAACAGCGGCTTCACAGATACGCAGTATTTT	CASLENSGFTDTQYF
TRBV5-8	.	TRBJ1-3	once	TGTGCCAGCAGCTTGAGAAGCGGAAACACCATATATTTT	CASSLRSGNTIYF
TRBV7-9	TRBD2	TRBJ2-5	.	TGTGCCAGCAGCCCCGGTAGCAGCGGGAGGCCGGGGGGAGAGACCCAGTACTTC	CASSPGSSGRPGGETQYF
TRBV9	.	TRBJ1-5	.	TGTGCCAGCAGCGTAGATGTGGATCAGCCCCAGCATTTT	CASSVDVDQPQHF
TRBV7-9	.	TRBJ1-2	.	TGTGCCAGCAGCTTACAGAATAACTATGGCTACACCTTC	CASSLQNNYGYTF
TRBV5-5	.	TRBJ1-1	.	TGTGCCAGCAGCTTCGGAAGATCGGGCACTGAAGCTTTCTTT	CASSFGRSGTEAFF
TRBV20-1	TRBD1	TRBJ2-7	.	TGCAGTGCTAGTCGGGACAGCCTAGGGGACGAGCAGTACTTC	CSASRDSLGDEQYF
TRBV30	.	TRBJ2-5	.	TGTGCCTGGGGCTCCGGGGAGACCCAGTACTTC	CAWGSGETQYF
TRBV19	.	TRBJ1-2	.	TGTGCCAGTCTCGGTGTCCCCTCCAAGACAGGAGAGAACTATGGCTACACCTTC	CASLGVPSKTGENYGYTF
TRBV5-4	TRBD2	TRBJ2-7	.	TGTGCCAGCAGCAGTCCGGGACTAGCGGACTACGAGCAGTACTTC	CASSSPGLADYEQYF
TRBV7-9	.	TRBJ2-7	.	TGTGCCAGCAGCTTATTCCCGGGGACCGCGAGCTCCTACGAGCAGTACTTC	CASSLFPGTASSYEQYF
TRBV6-6	TRBD1	TRBJ1-3	.	TGTGCCAGCAGGGAACAGGGGGCCTATGGAAACACCATATATTTT	CASREQGAYGNTIYF
TRBV21-1	.	TRBJ1-1	.	TGTGCCAGCAGCAACAGCCTCACCGGGACAGGGGGGGAATTGAACACTGAAGCTTTCTTT	CASSNSLTGTGGELNTEAFF
TRBV29-1	TRBD1	TRBJ1-1	once	TGCAGCGTTGTTGTGAGGGGGCGCTCTGGGCCTGAAGCTTTCTTT	CSVVVRGRSGPEAFF
TRBV12-3/TRBV12-4	TRBD1	TRBJ1-2	.	TGTGCCAGCAGTGCCGGGACAGTGAGGGGCTACACCTTC	CASSAGTVRGYTF
TRBV6-1	.	TRBJ1-6	.	TGTGCCAGCAGTGAAGCCGGGGGCCATTCACCCCTCCACTTT	CASSEAGGHSPLHF
TRBV6-5	TRBD2	TRBJ2-3	.	TGTGCCAGCGCTCTAGCGGGGCAAGGGGATACGCAGTATTTT	CASALAGQGDTQYF
TRBV7-9	.	TRBJ2-2	.	TGTGCCAGCAGACCCGTGTTTAGCACCGGGGAGCTGTTTTTT	CASRPVFSTGELFF
TRBV5-4	TRBD2	TRBJ2-3	.	TGTGCCAGCAGCTCGGGACTAGCGGGAGGGACAGATACGCAGTATTTT	CASSSGLAGGTDTQYF
TRBV7-8	.	TRBJ1-3	.	TGTGCCAGCAGCCGGACTGATAGCTCTGGAAACACCATATATTTT	CASSRTDSSGNTIYF
TRBV5-1	TRBD1	TRBJ2-7	.	TGCGCCAGCAGCTTTTTTCGGGACAGGGGAAGCTCCTACGAGCAGTACTTC	CASSFFRDRGSSYEQYF
TRBV2	TRBD2	TRBJ2-5	.	TGTGCCAGCAGTGGCCGACTCGGGGGGGCCGGGGAGACCCAGTACTTC	CASSGRLGGAGETQYF